The clone carrying this TCR beta chain was found many times. Its antigen remains unidentified. The data stem from a study of T cells after yellow fever vaccination. With 1 base removed from V and 2 bases from J, the gap between germline ends came to 8 bases. Germline CDR1 LGHNA, CDR2 YNFKEQ. This CDR3 is built from 14 residues. Study findings and constraints: Most primary-vaccination clones reappeared after the booster (approximately 97% CD4, roughly 90% CD8).

MiXCR, applied by TCRdb to the 5' RACE reads, yields one record per CDR3 protein. The sample consists of about 260,000 distinct CDR3 sequences, approximately 3.5% of them appearing once. The sample here was PBMCs, taken 15 days after the yellow fever booster vaccination. This chain connects TRBV4-2 to TRBJ2-5; D remains ambiguous. The clonotype originates from a man aged 18 to 29 who received the YFV17D yellow fever vaccine. The CDR3 region has the DNA TGTGCCAGCAGCCAAGTTGGGCAGCAAGAGACCCAGTACTTC. Its translation: CASSQVGQQETQYF.